Following are 14 T cell receptor beta chains from one sample sequenced in a study of blood T cell repertoires in COVID-19. Sequencing used immunoSEQ multiplex PCR; TCRdb keeps in-frame clones, though not all of them. The sample contains roughly 45,000 clones, around 73% of which appear only once. The sequenced sample was peripheral blood. These receptors were taken from a woman in her 70s with acute or convalescent COVID-19.

This clone turned up a few times. The chain employs TRBV2 and TRBJ2-7; tentatively, D is TRBD1 (6 bases). This CDR3 has 15 residues. Germline V lookup: CDR1 SNHLY, CDR2 FYNNEI. Trimming took off 3 bases at V and 5 bases at J, with 17 bases between the two ends. The CDR3 nucleotides are TGTGCCAGCAGTGACTCCGAACAGGGTTTCGACGAGCAGTACTTC. This gives the protein CASSDSEQGFDEQYF. The full variable domain, completed using reference TRBV2 and TRBJ2-7, is EPEVTQTPSHQVTQMGQEVILRCVPISNHLYFYWYRQILGQKVEFLVSFYNNEISEKSEIFDDQFSVERPDGSNFTLKIRSTKLEDSAMYFCASSDSEQGFDEQYFGPGTRLTVT.

The V gene is TRBV3-1 (or the pseudogene TRBV3-2), the J gene TRBJ2-7, with 8 bases that match TRBD1. V gave up 0 bases and J gave up 7 bases; unmatched junction bases: 14. CDR3 length equals 17 residues. In germline, CDR1 is LGHDT, CDR2 YNNKEL (reference sequence). CDR3 DNA sequence: TGTGCCAGCAGCCAAGATGGGGGAGACAGGGGCGATTTGGAGCAGTACTTC. Translating it yields CASSQDGGDRGDLEQYF.

The chain is built from TRBV6-4 and TRBJ1-1; D possibly corresponds to TRBD1 (5 bases). The germline gives CDR1 MRHNA, CDR2 SNTAGT. V was shortened by 7 bases and J by 3 bases, with 15 bases between the two germline ends. The CDR3 covers 14 residues. Written as DNA, the CDR3 is TGTGCCAGCAAACCCCAGGGTTGGGACACTGAAGCTTTCTTT. Its protein is CASKPQGWDTEAFF.

The chain combines TRBV2 with TRBJ1-1; D remains ambiguous. Germline V gene data show CDR1 as SNHLY and CDR2 as FYNNEI. CDR3 length equals 13 residues. Trimming pared 4 bases from V and 1 base from J, leaving 7 bases between. The CDR3 sequence: CASSGQANTEAFF. The CDR3 coding sequence is TGTGCCAGCAGTGGGCAGGCGAACACTGAAGCTTTCTTT. Variable domain in full (rest from reference TRBV2 and TRBJ1-1): EPEVTQTPSHQVTQMGQEVILRCVPISNHLYFYWYRQILGQKVEFLVSFYNNEISEKSEIFDDQFSVERPDGSNFTLKIRSTKLEDSAMYFCASSGQANTEAFFGQGTRLTVV.

This clone was seen a handful of times. The J gene is TRBJ1-5, the V gene TRBV28; 8 bases are a match to TRBD1. The germline CDR1 and CDR2 sequences are MDHEN and SYDVKM. The length of the CDR3 is 15 residues. V shed 5 bases, J shed 7 bases, and the junction held 10 bases outside the gene matches. The CDR3 bases are TGTGCCAGCAGTCCCGACAGGGGCTATGGGCAGCCCCAGCATTTT. It is translated as CASSPDRGYGQPQHF.

This clone was recorded only once. J is TRBJ2-7 and V is TRBV10-2, with TRBD2 matching 11 bases. Germline CDR1 and CDR2: WSHSY and SAAADI. V was pared by 6 bases and J by 1 base, with 2 bases of the junction left unmatched. The CDR3 length is 14 residues. The CDR3 DNA reads as TGCGCCAGCAGGACTAGCGGGGTATCCTACGAGCAGTACTTC. The encoded protein is CASRTSGVSYEQYF.

The J gene is TRBJ1-2, the V gene TRBV10-3; D is perhaps TRBD1 (6 bases). V lost 8 bases and J lost 8, with 15 bases in between. This CDR3 has 12 amino acids. The germline V gene encodes CDR1 ENHRY and CDR2 SYGVKD. The CDR3 protein is CAIPSGDRGYTF. The CDR3 region has the DNA TGTGCCATCCCGTCAGGGGATCGAGGCTACACCTTC.

This clone was counted only a few times. CDR3 region: CASRDRGQETQYF. The CDR3 coding sequence is TGTGCCAGCAGGGACAGGGGACAAGAGACCCAGTACTTC. The V gene is TRBV21-1, the J gene TRBJ2-5; TRBD1 is taken as the D call from the table, unchecked against the DNA. TRBV21-1 is termed a pseudogene. The CDR3 consists of 13 residues.

The CDR3 coding sequence is TGTGCCAGTAGTAGGACAGGGGATTCCTACGAGCAGTACTTC. It codes for CASSRTGDSYEQYF. V is TRBV19 and J is TRBJ2-7; 9 nucleotides match TRBD1. CDR1 and CDR2 from the germline V gene are LNHDA and SQIVND (reference sequence). Germline trimming cut 4 bases from V and 1 base from J; bases unmatched to any gene: 2. The CDR3 length is 14 residues.

The rearrangement uses TRBV28 and TRBJ1-5, with TRBD1 matching over 10 bases. V shed 6 bases, J shed 3 bases, and the junction held 11 bases outside the gene matches. CDR3 size: 17 residues. Germline lookup yields CDR1 MDHEN and CDR2 SYDVKM. CDR3 nucleotides: TGTGCCAGCAGGTCTTACCTGGGACAGGGGTACAATCAGCCCCAGCATTTT. This translates into CASRSYLGQGYNQPQHF.

This clone has more than one count but fewer than ten. This chain connects TRBV2 to TRBJ2-7; maybe TRBD1 (6 bases). There are 14 residues in the CDR3. Per germline, CDR1 SNHLY and CDR2 FYNNEI. V was shortened by 6 bases and J by 6 bases, with 18 bases between the two germline ends. For the CDR3, the DNA is TGTGCCAGCAGAAGGGACATGGGGGACCGCGAGCAGTACTTC. This codes for CASRRDMGDREQYF. The complete variable domain, with remaining parts taken from reference TRBV2 and TRBJ2-7, reads EPEVTQTPSHQVTQMGQEVILRCVPISNHLYFYWYRQILGQKVEFLVSFYNNEISEKSEIFDDQFSVERPDGSNFTLKIRSTKLEDSAMYFCASRRDMGDREQYFGPGTRLTVT.

This clone came up a few times. The genes are TRBV6-5 and TRBJ1-1; weak D call: TRBD1 (6 bases). The CDR3 covers 15 residues. V lost 5 bases, J lost 1 base, and 14 bases lay in between. The germline gives CDR1 MNHEY, CDR2 SVGAGI. CDR3 sequence: CASSPTGTPNTEAFF. The CDR3 DNA is TGTGCCAGCAGTCCAACAGGGACACCGAACACTGAAGCTTTCTTT.

The rearrangement uses TRBV29-1 and TRBJ1-1; TRBD1 matches 7 bases. The germline gives CDR1 SQVTM, CDR2 ANQGSEA. The CDR3 is made up of 15 amino acids. The ends lost 4 bases at V and 0 bases at J; junction bases unmatched: 8. CDR3 sequence (DNA): TGCAGCGTTGTGTCGGGACAGTACTTGAACACTGAAGCTTTCTTT. Its protein is CSVVSGQYLNTEAFF.

The chain joins TRBV19 to TRBJ2-1; D perhaps matches TRBD1 (6 bases). The CDR3 has 12 amino acids. Looked up from germline, CDR1 is LNHDA and CDR2 is SQIVND (reference sequence). V shed 6 bases and J shed 10 bases, with 13 bases lying between them. CDR3 nucleotide sequence: TGTGCCAGTAGCCTGTTACAGGGAGAGCAGTTCTTC. It specifies CASSLLQGEQFF.